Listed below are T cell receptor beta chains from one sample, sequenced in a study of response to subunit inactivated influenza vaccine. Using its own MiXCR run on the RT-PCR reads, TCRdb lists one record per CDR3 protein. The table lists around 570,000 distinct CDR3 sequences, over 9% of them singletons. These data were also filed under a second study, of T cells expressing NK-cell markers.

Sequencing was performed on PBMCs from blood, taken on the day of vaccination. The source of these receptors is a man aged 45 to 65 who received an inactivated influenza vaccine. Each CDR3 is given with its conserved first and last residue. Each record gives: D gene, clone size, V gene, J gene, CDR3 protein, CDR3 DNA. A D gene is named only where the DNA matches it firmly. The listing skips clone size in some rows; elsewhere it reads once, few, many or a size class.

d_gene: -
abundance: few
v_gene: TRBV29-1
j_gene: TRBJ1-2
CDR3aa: CSAGDAPYDGYTF
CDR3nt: TGCAGCGCCGGGGACGCTCCCTACGATGGCTACACCTTC

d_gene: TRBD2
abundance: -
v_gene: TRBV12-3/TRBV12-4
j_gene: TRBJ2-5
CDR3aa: CASRAGTSGKETQYF
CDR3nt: TGTGCCAGCAGGGCAGGGACTAGCGGTAAAGAGACCCAGTACTTC

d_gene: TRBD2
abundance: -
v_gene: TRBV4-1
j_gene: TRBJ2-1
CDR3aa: CASSQEGGLAGAFNEQFF
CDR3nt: TGCGCCAGCAGCCAAGAGGGGGGACTAGCGGGAGCATTTAATGAGCAGTTCTTC

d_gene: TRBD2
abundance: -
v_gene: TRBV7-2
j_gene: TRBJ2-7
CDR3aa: CASSLVASGWAAYEQYF
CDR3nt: TGTGCCAGCAGCTTAGTTGCTAGCGGGTGGGCCGCCTACGAGCAGTACTTC

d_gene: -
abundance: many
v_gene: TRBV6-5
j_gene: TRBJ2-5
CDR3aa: CASSYGLVQETQYF
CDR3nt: TGTGCCAGCAGTTACGGCCTAGTTCAAGAGACCCAGTACTTC

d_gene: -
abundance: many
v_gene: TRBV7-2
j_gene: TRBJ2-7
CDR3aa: CASSLGQGSGEQYF
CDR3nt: TGTGCCAGCAGCTTAGGGCAGGGAAGTGGCGAGCAGTACTTC

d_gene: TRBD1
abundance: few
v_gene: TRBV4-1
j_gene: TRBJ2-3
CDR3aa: CASSHPRQGRSDTQYF
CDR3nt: TGCGCCAGCAGCCATCCCCGACAGGGGAGGTCAGATACGCAGTATTTT

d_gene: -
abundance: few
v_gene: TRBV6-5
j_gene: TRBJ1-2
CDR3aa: CASSFDSTGGYTF
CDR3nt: TGTGCCAGCAGTTTTGACAGCACCGGCGGCTACACCTTC

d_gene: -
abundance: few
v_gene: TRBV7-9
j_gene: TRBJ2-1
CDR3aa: CASSLLPVNEQFF
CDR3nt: TGTGCCAGCAGCTTATTACCGGTAAATGAGCAGTTCTTC

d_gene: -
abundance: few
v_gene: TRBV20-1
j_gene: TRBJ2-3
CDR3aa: CSARIRDTQYF
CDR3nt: TGCAGTGCTCGCATCCGGGATACGCAGTATTTT

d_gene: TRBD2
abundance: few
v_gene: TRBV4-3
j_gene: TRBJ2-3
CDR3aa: CASSQVFGGVDTQYF
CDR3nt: TGCGCCAGCAGCCAAGTTTTCGGGGGGGTAGATACGCAGTATTTT

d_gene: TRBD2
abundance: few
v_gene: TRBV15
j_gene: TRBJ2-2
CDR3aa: CATRSGTSGSRVTGELFF
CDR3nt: TGTGCCACCAGGTCCGGGACTAGCGGGAGTCGGGTCACCGGGGAGCTGTTTTTT